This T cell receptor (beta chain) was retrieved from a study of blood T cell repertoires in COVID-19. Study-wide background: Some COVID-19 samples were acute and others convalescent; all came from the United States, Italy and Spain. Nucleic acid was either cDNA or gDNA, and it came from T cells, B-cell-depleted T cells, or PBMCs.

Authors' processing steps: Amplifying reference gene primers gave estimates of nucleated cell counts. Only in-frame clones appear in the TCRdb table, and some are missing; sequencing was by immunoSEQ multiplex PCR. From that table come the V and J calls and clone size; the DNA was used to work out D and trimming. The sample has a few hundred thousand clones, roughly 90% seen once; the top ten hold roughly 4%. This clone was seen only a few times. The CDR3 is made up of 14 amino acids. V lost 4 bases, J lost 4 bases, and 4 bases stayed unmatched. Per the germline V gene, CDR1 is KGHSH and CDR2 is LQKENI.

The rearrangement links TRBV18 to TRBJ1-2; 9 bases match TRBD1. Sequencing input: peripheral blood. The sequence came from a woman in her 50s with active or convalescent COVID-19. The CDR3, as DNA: TGTGCCAGCTCACGGGACAGGGATGTCTATGGCTACACCTTC. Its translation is CASSRDRDVYGYTF.